The entry that follows covers one TCR beta chain sequence. The count of this clone is one. Its antigen is still unknown. No base quality information exists; no much larger clone differs at one position. The sample belongs to a study of cytotoxic CD8 clonotypes in ibrutinib-treated CLL (dated by TCRdb to about 2021). Context from the whole study: The cohort included roughly 15 treatment-naive and under 13 relapsed/refractory patients; about 17 were IGHV unmutated. Responses were partial in about 25 patients and complete in 2; after median around 66 months follow-up, around 14 stayed in remission and approximately twelve progressed. Response samples were taken after a median of roughly a year on treatment, ranging from about 6 to 40 months. On average, each sample had 255,043 productive templates and approximately 89,000 productive rearrangements. Of the 90 or so people in the trial, around 26 had longitudinal samples available. Cryopreserved peripheral blood mononuclear cells were collected before treatment, at response, and at either disease progression or sustained remission. Every sample from remission and from progressive disease was obtained while the patients were still on ibrutinib.

Broader findings and caveats from the paper: Clonality increased at ibrutinib response, stayed stable in sustained remission, and fell back toward baseline at progression. At baseline, clonality was higher than in age-matched healthy donors and showed a strong correlation with circulating CD8+ T-cell counts. Sampling times were not matched between sustained-remission and progressing patients, and lymph node repertoires were not studied. Public clonotypes were rare and either contracted or stayed stable during treatment, and the rise in clonality at ibrutinib response reflected the expansion of private clonotypes.

Each clonotype received, on average, approximately 9.9x coverage in deep resolution sequencing performed on a MiSeq, where the target depth lay between 1 in 1 million and 1 in 200,000 T cells. TCR beta libraries were generated with the immunoSEQ hsTCRB Kit. The study's processing was this. The data were analyzed with ImmunoSEQ Analyzer and ImmunoSEQ Data Assistant, and V, D and J gene assignments followed IMGT definitions. Clonality, which ranges from 0 to 1, was calculated by subtracting the normalized Shannon entropy of productive rearrangement frequencies from one. Public clonotype analysis was restricted to overrepresented clonotypes comprising at least 0.05% of each patient's repertoire. Repertoires from around 13 age-matched healthy donors in immuneACCESS were used as clonality controls. What TCRdb holds here is the immuneACCESS table cut down to in-frame rearrangements. Part of the clones is not present; checked against another copy, under half of the missing clones reflect an unresolved V gene, and the others are unexplained. V and J calls and clone size follow that table, whereas D and trimming were derived from the DNA. This sample lists 50,000 or so clones; roughly 83% were detected once. The ten largest clones represent over 20% of the sample.

The germline V gene yields SGHAT for CDR1 and FQNNGV for CDR2. Taken from cysteine to phenylalanine, the CDR3 has 17 residues. The read is trimmed to its CDR3 DNA, 51 bases read in frame from base 1. V trim: 5 bases; J trim: 5 bases; unmatched bases: 14. The time point label of this sample denotes: approximately 25 months on ibrutinib. For TCR beta library preparation, about 2.1 micrograms of genomic DNA were extracted from the cryopreserved PBMCs. Longitudinal blood samples from CLL patients receiving ibrutinib monotherapy were subjected to high-throughput TCR beta sequencing. Patients were enrolled in a phase 2 open-label single-center ibrutinib monotherapy trial.

The clonotype was recovered from a human donor with chronic lymphocytic leukemia. This chain joins TRBV11-2 to TRBJ2-1; 8 junctional bases match TRBD2. Here the sequenced sample was PBMCs, taken after 24 months of ibrutinib treatment. The CDR3 loop reads CASSPYGSGSSDNEQFF. The DNA reads TGTGCCAGCAGCCCATACGGAAGCGGGAGTTCGGACAATGAGCAGTTCTTC. When the CDR3 is completed using the reference TRBV11-2 and TRBJ2-1 genes on either side, the full variable domain is EAGVAQSPRYKIIEKRQSVAFWCNPISGHATLYWYQQILGQGPKLLIQFQNNGVVDDSQLPKDRFSAERLKGVDSTLKIQPAKLEDSAVYLCASSPYGSGSSDNEQFFGPGTRLTVL.